This paragraph reports one T cell receptor (beta chain). Its antigen is still unknown. This sample stems from a study of response to subunit inactivated influenza vaccine. Study-wide points: Only a handful of new T cells, the authors suggested, are recruited with each seasonal influenza vaccination.

TCRdb ran MiXCR on the RT-PCR reads and lists one entry per CDR3 protein. The table shows about 170,000 distinct CDR3 sequences, with around 10% occurring only once. Germline V gene data show CDR1 as SEHNR and CDR2 as FQNEAQ (reference sequence). The CDR3 consists of 16 residues. With 4 bases removed from V and 2 bases from J, the gap between germline ends came to 17 bases. This clonotype was obtained from a man aged 50-75 years who received an inactivated influenza vaccine. The V gene is TRBV7-9, the J gene TRBJ2-5; tentative D call: TRBD1 (5 bases). The input for sequencing was CD8+ T cells sorted from PBMCs, taken roughly 24 months after vaccination. The CDR3 here is CASSSSLGRQQETQYF. The CDR3 DNA is TGTGCCAGCAGCTCATCCCTAGGCAGACAGCAAGAGACCCAGTACTTC.